This TCR beta chain is drawn from a study of blood T cell repertoires in COVID-19. The ends were cut back, 5 bases at V and 0 bases at J, with 7 bases in the middle. CDR1 and CDR2 (germline): MNHEY, SMNVEV (reference sequence). The CDR3 runs 13 residues. In its sample, this clone was seen a few times. The assay was immunoSEQ multiplex PCR, and TCRdb's table has in-frame clones only and misses some. This table holds 150,000 to 200,000 clones, roughly 80% found once. The chain has TRBV27 and TRBJ1-1; the D is unclear. The source material was PBMCs or T cells enriched from blood (not recorded which). The receptor comes from a man aged 50 to 60 who had recovered from COVID-19. The CDR3 loop reads CASSNRMNTEAFF. The CDR3 region has the DNA TGTGCCAGCAGTAACAGAATGAACACTGAAGCTTTCTTT.